The next 21 T cell receptor beta chains were all read from a single sample in a study of blood T cell repertoires in COVID-19. Generated by immunoSEQ multiplex PCR, the TCRdb table keeps only in-frame clones and is missing some. The repertoire includes about 200,000 clones, 70% to 85% of them detected once, and roughly 13% sits in the top ten. What was sequenced was peripheral blood. These receptor sequences come from a human donor in a cohort sampled during active COVID-19.

This chain joins TRBV4-1 and TRBJ1-1; 8 positions match TRBD1. CDR1 and CDR2 (germline): MGHRA, YSYEKL. J lost 5 bases, V lost 1 base, and 6 bases had no gene match. There are 15 residues in the CDR3. CDR3 sequence (DNA): TGCGCCAGCAGCCAAGTCCTCAGGGGGCGAACTGAAGCTTTCTTT. Amino acid sequence: CASSQVLRGRTEAFF.

V usage is TRBV5-6 and J usage is TRBJ1-1, with D perhaps matching TRBD1 (6 bases). Trimming cost V 0 bases and J 10 bases, with 13 bases left between them. This CDR3 contains 13 residues. From germline, CDR1 is SGHDT and CDR2 YYEEEE. The CDR3, as DNA: TGTGCCAGCAGCTTGGGTACGGACAGTGGAGCTTTCTTT. This sequence encodes CASSLGTDSGAFF.

V and J are TRBV28 and TRBJ1-6, with TRBD1 matching 7 bases. The CDR3 is made up of 16 amino acids. Germline CDR1 is MDHEN and CDR2 is SYDVKM. J was trimmed by 9 bases and V by 6 bases; bases with no gene match: 14. In DNA form, the CDR3 reads TGTGCCAGCAGGCAACCCGGGACAGTGGATAGTTCACCCCTCCACTTT. Its translation is CASRQPGTVDSSPLHF.

The chain uses TRBV18 and TRBJ1-5, with TRBD1 as a possible D gene (6 bases). V was trimmed by 4 bases and J by 0 bases, leaving 25 bases between them. In germline, CDR1 is KGHSH, CDR2 LQKENI. CDR3 length equals 20 residues. The CDR3 coding sequence is TGTGCCAGCTCACTTCAGGCGGGGGCAGGTCTCGTGTATAGCAATCAGCCCCAGCATTTT. Translating it yields CASSLQAGAGLVYSNQPQHF.

This chain joins TRBV11-2 and TRBJ2-1; 9 bases fit TRBD1. CDR3 length equals 15 residues. The germline gives CDR1 SGHAT, CDR2 FQNNGV. Trimming cost V 6 bases and J 10 bases; bases outside gene matches: 13. CDR3 coding DNA: TGTGCCAGCAGTTGGGAAGGGACAGGGTCTCGCGAGCAGTTCTTC. The encoded protein is CASSWEGTGSREQFF.

This chain connects TRBV7-8 to TRBJ2-2; 7 bases are shared with TRBD2. The ends lost 7 bases at V and 0 bases at J; junction bases unmatched: 8. The germline gives CDR1 SGHVS, CDR2 FQNEAQ. This CDR3 spans 16 amino acids. The CDR3, as DNA: TGTGCCAGCACCCTCCGACGGGGGGCGAACACCGGGGAGCTGTTTTTT. Translated, it gives CASTLRRGANTGELFF.

The V gene is TRBV11-2, the J gene TRBJ2-2, with 8 bases fitting TRBD1. The CDR3 is made up of 17 amino acids. V shed 5 bases, J shed 3 bases, and the junction held 11 bases outside the gene matches. In germline, CDR1 is SGHAT, CDR2 FQNNGV. CDR3 sequence (DNA): TGTGCCAGCAGCATTTACGGACAGGGTATGGACACCGGGGAGCTGTTTTTT. Its protein is CASSIYGQGMDTGELFF.

This chain uses TRBV3-1 (or the pseudogene TRBV3-2) with TRBJ2-6; D unclear. The CDR3 spans 16 residues. V lost 4 bases to trimming and J lost 0 bases, with 10 bases between them. Germline loops: CDR1 LGHDT, CDR2 YNNKEL (reference sequence). CDR3: CASSLERVSGANVLTF. CDR3 bases: TGTGCCAGCAGCCTAGAAAGAGTCTCTGGGGCCAACGTCCTGACTTTC.

The J gene is TRBJ2-1, the V gene TRBV28, with 11 bases fitting TRBD2. Germline loops: CDR1 MDHEN, CDR2 SYDVKM. Trimming at V came to 4 bases and at J to 0 bases, leaving 11 bases not matched to a gene. The CDR3 totals 19 residues. The CDR3 nucleotides are TGTGCCAGCAGTTCCCCGGCTAGCGGGAGGTACATCTCCTACAATGAGCAGTTCTTC. Its translation is CASSSPASGRYISYNEQFF.

This clone occurred once. The chain carries TRBV5-5 and TRBJ2-7; D is perhaps TRBD1 (5 bases). The V and J ends lost 1 base and 2 bases respectively, with 10 bases between them. CDR3 length equals 14 residues. Per the germline V gene, CDR1 is SGHKS and CDR2 is YYEKEE (reference sequence). CDR3 region: CASSLIGQTYEQYF. The CDR3 nucleotides are TGTGCCAGCAGCTTGATTGGACAAACCTACGAGCAGTACTTC.

J is TRBJ2-1 and V is TRBV19; 10 bases are shared with TRBD1. Trimming took 2 bases from V and 3 from J; bases not matched to a gene: 7. This CDR3 is 17 amino acids long. Germline V gene sequence: CDR1 LNHDA, CDR2 SQIVND (reference sequence). CDR3 DNA sequence: TGTGCCAGTAGTATAACGGTGACAGGGGGCCGCTACAATGAGCAGTTCTTC. Translated, it gives CASSITVTGGRYNEQFF.

The rearrangement uses TRBV28 and TRBJ1-2, with D perhaps matching TRBD1 (5 bases). Trimming took 5 bases from V and 1 from J, leaving 14 bases between them. The germline V gene encodes CDR1 MDHEN and CDR2 SYDVKM. This CDR3 is 15 amino acids long. CDR3 protein: CASSPLVTVNYGYTF. For the CDR3, the DNA is TGTGCCAGCAGTCCGCTGGTGACAGTTAACTATGGCTACACCTTC.

The gene calls are TRBV19 and TRBJ1-1; maybe TRBD1 (5 bases). CDR3 length: 15 residues. Looked up from germline, CDR1 is LNHDA and CDR2 is SQIVND (reference sequence). The V and J ends lost 5 bases and 5 bases respectively, with 18 bases between them. CDR3 DNA sequence: TGTGCCAGTAGTCCTGGGGGAGGGAGGATGACTGAAGCTTTCTTT. Translating it yields CASSPGGGRMTEAFF.

The rearrangement links TRBV19 to TRBJ2-7, with 7 bases aligning to TRBD1. CDR1 is LNHDA, CDR2 SQIVND, per germline (reference sequence). Trimming at V came to 3 bases and at J to 2 bases, leaving 4 bases not matched to a gene. CDR3 length: 14 amino acids. The CDR3: CASSMTGNPYEQYF. The CDR3 DNA reads as TGTGCCAGTAGTATGACAGGGAACCCCTACGAGCAGTACTTC.

This chain links TRBV28 with TRBJ1-4; tentatively, D is TRBD1 (5 bases). The germline gives CDR1 MDHEN, CDR2 SYDVKM. V shed 7 bases and J shed 4 bases, with 10 bases lying between them. The CDR3 is 13 amino acids. The DNA of the CDR3 is TGTGCCAGCACCAGGGTCAATAATGAAAAACTGTTTTTT. Its translation is CASTRVNNEKLFF.

The genes are TRBV15 and TRBJ2-2, with 10 nucleotides matching TRBD2. V lost 11 bases and J lost 3; bases outside the gene matches: 6. CDR3 length equals 14 residues. The germline gives CDR1 LNHNV, CDR2 YYDKDF (reference sequence). This CDR3 reads CASKREGDTGELFF. In DNA form, the CDR3 reads TGTGCCTCCAAGCGGGAGGGGGACACCGGGGAGCTGTTTTTT.

This clone has just one count. The chain carries TRBV27 and TRBJ2-1; 10 bases are shared with TRBD2. The CDR3 length is 13 residues. The trim removed 6 bases at V and 6 bases at J, leaving 2 bases unmatched. Germline-derived CDR1 and CDR2 are MNHEY and SMNVEV (reference sequence). The chain's CDR3 is CASRLAGRNEQFF. CDR3 sequence (DNA): TGTGCCAGCAGACTAGCGGGGCGCAATGAGCAGTTCTTC.

This chain connects TRBV12-3 or TRBV12-4 to TRBJ1-1, with D unclear. Trimming cost V 3 bases and J 2 bases, with 7 bases left between them. CDR3 length: 13 amino acids. CDR3 sequence: CASSFGENTEAFF. The CDR3 DNA reads as TGTGCCAGCAGTTTCGGAGAAAACACTGAAGCTTTCTTT.

V and J are TRBV28 and TRBJ1-3, with no clear D. In germline, CDR1 is MDHEN, CDR2 SYDVKM. The ends were cut back, 1 base at V and 3 bases at J, with 4 bases in the middle. This CDR3 region has 13 residues. CDR3 coding DNA: TGTGCCAGCAGTTTATTGAGTGGAAACACCATATATTTT. This translates into CASSLLSGNTIYF.

The CDR3 DNA is TGTGCCAGCAGCGTAGACGCGACAGGGAACTATGGCTACACCTTC. Amino acids: CASSVDATGNYGYTF. J is TRBJ1-2 and V is TRBV9, with 7 bases lining up with TRBD1. Germline V CDR1 and CDR2: SGDLS, YYNGEE. V lost 0 bases and J lost 2; bases outside the gene matches: 4. The CDR3 totals 15 residues. The whole variable domain, filled in from reference TRBV9 and TRBJ1-2, reads DSGVTQTPKHLITATGQRVTLRCSPRSGDLSVYWYQQSLDQGLQFLIQYYNGEERAKGNILERFSAQQFPDLHSELNLSSLELGDSALYFCASSVDATGNYGYTFGSGTRLTVV.

The chain has TRBV19 and TRBJ2-7, with TRBD2 matching 8 bases. Germline assignment: CDR1 LNHDA and CDR2 SQIVND (reference sequence). The ends lost 6 bases at V and 6 bases at J; junction bases unmatched: 13. CDR3 size: 15 residues. As DNA, the CDR3 is TGTGCCAGTAGCCCTTACGGGAGCGGGGGCCGCGAGCAGTACTTC. The encoded protein is CASSPYGSGGREQYF. Full variable domain (missing parts from reference TRBV19 and TRBJ2-7): DGGITQSPKYLFRKEGQNVTLSCEQNLNHDAMYWYRQDPGQGLRLIYYSQIVNDFQKGDIAEGYSVSREKKESFPLTVTSAQKNPTAFYLCASSPYGSGGREQYFGPGTRLTVT.